This T cell receptor beta chain is from a study of lymphopenia after photon versus proton radiotherapy. Deletions cut 4 bases from V and 0 bases from J, with 21 bases between. The CDR3 covers 18 residues. Germline CDR1 and CDR2: LNHDA and SQIVND (reference sequence). With respect to this clone: The target antigen is unknown.

The method was immunoSEQ multiplex PCR; TCRdb's version includes in-frame clones alone and lacks a portion of them. The sample includes about 12,000 clones, 88% of them seen just once. Broader study findings: Larger post-nadir TCR diversity loss correlated inversely with survival in deceased patients. Survival link was tested only in deceased patients; proton benefit remains a possibility.

The source is a man in his fifties or sixties with pancreatic cancer. Sample: peripheral blood, taken from a patient treated with photon-based radiotherapy. This rearrangement joins TRBV19 to TRBJ1-1, with D uncertain. CDR3 residues: CASSTHPSFSGLNTEAFF. DNA for the CDR3: TGTGCCAGTAGTACCCATCCCTCTTTTTCGGGCCTGAACACTGAAGCTTTCTTT.